The 14 T cell receptor beta chains presented below share a single source sample, sequenced in a study of T-cell memory formation after mild COVID-19. TCRdb recomputed calls from the 5' RACE reads with MiXCR, one row per CDR3 protein. The table records hundreds of thousands of distinct CDR3 sequences, approximately 15% of them present only once. Sequencing was carried out using PBMCs or a T cell subset sorted from them (not recorded which). All receptors come from an adult woman who had mild COVID-19 (a few samples of this study predate the infection). Cell type and time point are not known.

This clonotype occurred once. The chain joins TRBV28 to TRBJ2-2, with 7 bases identical to TRBD1. This CDR3 contains 14 residues. Per germline, CDR1 MDHEN and CDR2 SYDVKM. V was pared by 11 bases and J by 0 bases, with 6 bases of the junction left unmatched. CDR3 nucleotide sequence: TGTGCCGCTGCCACAGGGGCGAACACCGGGGAGCTGTTTTTT. Encoded protein: CAAATGANTGELFF.

This clonotype was counted between two and nine times. The rearrangement uses TRBV4-1 and TRBJ2-1; TRBD2 agrees at 11 bases. V gave up 4 bases and J gave up 5 bases; unmatched junction bases: 22. The CDR3 extends over 21 amino acids. Germline lookup yields CDR1 MGHRA and CDR2 YSYEKL. The CDR3 region is CASSPLFGSGGALFIHNEQFF. CDR3 nucleotides: TGCGCCAGCAGCCCCCTCTTCGGTAGCGGGGGGGCTTTATTTATCCACAATGAGCAGTTCTTC.

This clonotype was recorded a few times. The chain recombines TRBV5-1 with TRBJ2-7, with 13 bases aligning to TRBD2. The V gene's germline CDR1 is SGHRS and CDR2 YFSETQ. The CDR3 extends over 15 amino acids. Germline trimming cut 5 bases from V and 6 bases from J; bases unmatched to any gene: 8. This chain's CDR3 is CASRELAGGPVEQYF. The DNA of the CDR3 is TGCGCCAGCAGGGAACTAGCGGGAGGGCCGGTCGAGCAGTACTTC.

The chain is built from TRBV12-3 or TRBV12-4 and TRBJ2-1, with D maybe TRBD2 (6 bases). CDR3 length: 14 amino acids. V was clipped by 6 bases and J by 7 bases, with 16 bases between them. DNA of the CDR3: TGTGCCAGCAGCCCGGGGGTTGGGGCGAATGAGCAGTTCTTC. It is translated as CASSPGVGANEQFF.

This clonotype was found a few times. This sequence joins TRBV5-1 and TRBJ2-7; D assignment may be TRBD1 or TRBD2 (5 bases each). V was pared by 0 bases and J by 2 bases, with 15 bases between. This CDR3 has 16 amino acids. Germline V gene lookup returns CDR1 SGHRS and CDR2 YFSETQ. The CDR3 spells CASSLGFGGPPYEQYF. DNA for the CDR3: TGCGCCAGCAGCTTGGGGTTTGGGGGTCCCCCCTACGAGCAGTACTTC.

The chain recombines TRBV27 with TRBJ2-3, with D unclear. V shed 5 bases and J shed 2 bases, with 11 bases lying between them. This CDR3 has 14 amino acids. CDR1 and CDR2 (germline): MNHEY, SMNVEV (reference sequence). CDR3 DNA sequence: TGTGCCAGCAGTAGACAAACGGTCACAGATACGCAGTATTTT. Translation gives CASSRQTVTDTQYF.

This clonotype was counted between two and nine times. The chain employs TRBV12-3 or TRBV12-4 and TRBJ1-2; D is undetermined. The CDR3 extends over 14 amino acids. V lost 8 bases to trimming and J lost 1 base, with 14 bases between them. As DNA, the CDR3 is TGTGCCAGCGGTACAGAATACCGTAACTATGGCTACACCTTC. Its translation is CASGTEYRNYGYTF.

V gene TRBV5-6 combines with J gene TRBJ2-7, with D perhaps TRBD1 (6 bases). V was pared by 4 bases and J by 0 bases, with 17 bases between. Germline loops: CDR1 SGHDT, CDR2 YYEEEE. CDR3 length: 16 amino acids. For the CDR3, the DNA is TGTGCCAGCAGCCGCGGACAGACCCTTATCTCCTACGAGCAGTACTTC. Its translation is CASSRGQTLISYEQYF.

The rearrangement joins TRBV30 to TRBJ2-7; D unclear. The V end was cut by 0 bases, the J end by 9 bases, with 9 bases between. The CDR3 is made up of 11 amino acids. Germline-derived CDR1 and CDR2 are GTSNPN and SVGIG (reference sequence). CDR3 bases: TGTGCCTGGAGTGTACGAGTGGGGCAGTACTTC. Translating it yields CAWSVRVGQYF.

The chain is built from TRBV2 and TRBJ1-1; D uncertain. The germline V gene has CDR1 SNHLY and CDR2 FYNNEI. Trimming cost V 1 base and J 1 base, with 10 bases left between them. The CDR3 spans 15 residues. CDR3 bases: TGTGCCAGCAGTGAAGGTTCAGCGGGGAACACTGAAGCTTTCTTT. Translation gives CASSEGSAGNTEAFF.

This clonotype was seen a handful of times. J is TRBJ1-1 and V is TRBV7-9, with no clear D. Looked up from germline, CDR1 is SEHNR and CDR2 is FQNEAQ (reference sequence). Trimming left V 0 bases short and J 4 bases short, with 6 bases between. The CDR3 contains 13 residues. The CDR3 region is CASSLAGVTEAFF. CDR3 bases: TGTGCCAGCAGCTTAGCAGGAGTCACTGAAGCTTTCTTT.

Only a few counts were recorded for this clonotype. The gene calls are TRBV5-8 and TRBJ2-3; D remains unclear. V was cut by 5 bases and J by 0 bases, with 4 bases left in between. The CDR3 has 12 residues. Germline CDR1 and CDR2: SGHTS and YDEGEE. CDR3 protein: CASRESTDTQYF. As DNA, the CDR3 is TGTGCCAGCAGGGAAAGCACAGATACGCAGTATTTT.

The chain recombines TRBV24-1 with TRBJ2-7; TRBD1 matches 11 bases. This CDR3 region has 14 residues. Germline CDR1 KGHDR, CDR2 SFDVKD. The V segment lost 9 bases and the J segment 5 bases; nucleotides outside the gene matches: 8. The CDR3 region is CATSPGQGADEQYF. CDR3 bases: TGTGCCACCTCCCCCGGACAGGGGGCCGACGAGCAGTACTTC.

The table lists this clonotype with many counts. The chain recombines TRBV5-1 with TRBJ1-1, with D uncertain. CDR3 length equals 14 residues. Per germline, CDR1 SGHRS and CDR2 YFSETQ. V gave up 2 bases and J gave up 0 bases, with 8 bases separating them. CDR3 loop: CASSLRPLNTEAFF. As DNA, the CDR3 is TGCGCCAGCAGCTTAAGACCCTTGAACACTGAAGCTTTCTTT.